This T cell receptor (beta chain) was retrieved from a study of blood T cell repertoires in COVID-19 (dated by TCRdb to the early 2020s). Study-wide context: Samples covering the acute and convalescent phases of COVID-19 were provided by collaborators in the United States, Italy and Spain. A de-identified subject ID, COVID-19 status, age in years and sex were almost always included in the sample metadata. HLA class I and class II types, where available, came from metadata supplied by the sample provider rather than from assay-based typing. The dataset comprised deeply sampled blood TCRbeta repertoires from subjects exposed to, actively infected with, or recovered from COVID-19. The material from the prospective study consisted of cDNA or gDNA derived from T cells, B-cell-depleted T cells, or PBMCs. The samples were drawn from two sources: the first 160 participants of the ongoing ImmuneRACE study, and 1,200 or so subjects contributed by 6 global collaborators. The repertoires were made available in a free public database intended to serve as a resource for research on the immune response to SARS-CoV-2. What the study reported, not specific to this receptor: How much clinical and demographic metadata was included differed by source and by participant, and the metadata was provided uncurated.

The collaborating institutions used their own protocols to collect whole blood in K2EDTA tubes. Collaborator samples were shipped for TCRbeta analysis as frozen whole blood, isolated PBMCs, or DNA extracted from either sample type. TCRbeta CDR3 regions were amplified from genomic DNA using the immunoSEQ Assay, a bias-controlled multiplex PCR. The original methods were these. The number of nucleated cells in each sample was estimated by amplification of reference gene primers within the assay. Sequence reads were collapsed and filtered to measure the absolute abundance of every unique TCRbeta CDR3 rearrangement. For each sample, productive Simpson clonality was calculated by taking the square root of Simpson's diversity index across productive rearrangements. TCRdb stores this immuneACCESS table with in-frame sequences only. Part of the clones is absent; in the studies checked, under half of the shortfall reflects unresolved V genes, and no reason is known for the rest. V, J and clone size derive from that table, while D and trimming were established from the DNA sequence. Within this sample are hundreds of thousands of clones, with about 87% of them counted one time only. The ten most abundant clones make up under 0.3% of the sample.

As for this clone: It lacks a known antigen. No much larger clonotype is one base removed from it; base qualities were not supplied.

Deletion took 2 bases off V and 5 bases off J, with a span of 17 bases between the germline ends. Looking up the germline V gene yields CDR1 KGHDR and CDR2 SFDVKD. The CDR3 measures 17 amino acids from cysteine to phenylalanine. Only the CDR3 DNA is retained, 51 bases long and in frame from the first base. The clonotype was recovered from a woman under 30 with acute or convalescent COVID-19. This chain joins TRBV24-1 to TRBJ2-2; TRBD1 is a weak D gene call, 6 bases matching. Sequencing was carried out using peripheral blood. The CDR3 protein sequence reads: CATSDSTRTGMTGELFF. The nucleotide sequence is given as TGTGCCACCAGTGATTCAACCCGCACAGGGATGACCGGGGAGCTGTTTTTT.